The entry that follows covers one T cell receptor beta chain sequence. Its antigen remains unknown. The naive CD8 subset, CD45RO-negative cells positively selected for CCR7, excluded terminally differentiated effector memory CD45RA+ cells. The data belong to a study of shared clonotypes between healthy human individuals. Findings and limits, study-wide: Clonotypes shared by all four sorted-subset donors had higher generation probabilities than non-shared clonotypes.

The CDR3 is 15 residues long. V was pared by 1 base and J by 0 bases, with 3 bases of the junction left unmatched. Per the germline V gene, CDR1 is MNHNY and CDR2 is SVGAGI (reference sequence). TCRdb keeps only in-frame clones here, not all; method: immunoSEQ multiplex PCR. The data contain around 700,000 clones, approximately 90% of them singletons. Sample: naive CD8+ T cells sorted from blood. V and J are TRBV6-6 and TRBJ2-7, with TRBD1 matching over 7 bases. The TCR originated in a man in his thirties or forties in good health. CDR3 DNA sequence: TGTGCCAGCAGTTACTATAGGACAGGCTCCTACGAGCAGTACTTC. Protein product: CASSYYRTGSYEQYF.